This T cell receptor beta chain was captured by sequencing in a study of breast tumors, draining lymph nodes, adjacent tissues. General observations from the study: Compared with lymph nodes, tumors were less diverse; compared with nontumor tissue, more.

The table lists this clonotype with a few counts. Its cognate antigen is unknown. TCRdb reanalysed the multiplex PCR reads using MiXCR and keeps one entry per CDR3 protein. The sample lists 50,000 to 55,000 distinct CDR3 sequences, roughly 39% occurring once. The clonotype comes from a female donor with breast cancer. Some clones in this sample may be carry-over from other donors' samples. Material for sequencing was breast tumor tissue.

The CDR3 here is CASSAGGSTDTQYF. The CDR3 DNA reads as TGTGCCAGCAGCGCAGGCGGGAGTACAGATACGCAGTATTTT. The chain has TRBV7-2 and TRBJ2-3; 7 nucleotides align to TRBD2. V gave up 5 bases and J gave up 3 bases; unmatched junction bases: 5. The CDR3 extends over 14 amino acids. Germline assignment: CDR1 SGHTA and CDR2 FQGNSA.